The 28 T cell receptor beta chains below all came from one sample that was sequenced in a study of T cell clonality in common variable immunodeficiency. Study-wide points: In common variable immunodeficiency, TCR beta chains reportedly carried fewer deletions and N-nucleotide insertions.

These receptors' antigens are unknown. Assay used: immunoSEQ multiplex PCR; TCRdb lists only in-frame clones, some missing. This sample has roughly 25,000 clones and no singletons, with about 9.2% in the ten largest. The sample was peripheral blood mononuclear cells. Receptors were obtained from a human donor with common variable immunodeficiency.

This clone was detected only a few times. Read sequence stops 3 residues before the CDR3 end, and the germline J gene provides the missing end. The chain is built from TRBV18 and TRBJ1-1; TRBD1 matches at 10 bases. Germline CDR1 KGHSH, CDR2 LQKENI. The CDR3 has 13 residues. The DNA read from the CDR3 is TGTGCCAGCTCACCGGGACAGGGGCTTGGG. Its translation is CASSPGQGLG. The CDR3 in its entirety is CASSPGQGLGAFF.

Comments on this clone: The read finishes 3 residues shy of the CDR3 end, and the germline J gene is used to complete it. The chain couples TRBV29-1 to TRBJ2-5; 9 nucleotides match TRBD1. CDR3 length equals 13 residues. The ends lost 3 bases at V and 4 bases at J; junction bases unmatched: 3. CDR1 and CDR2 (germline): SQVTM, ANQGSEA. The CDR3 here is CSVDLQGAETQYF. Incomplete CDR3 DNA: TGCAGCGTTGATTTACAGGGGGCAGAGACC.

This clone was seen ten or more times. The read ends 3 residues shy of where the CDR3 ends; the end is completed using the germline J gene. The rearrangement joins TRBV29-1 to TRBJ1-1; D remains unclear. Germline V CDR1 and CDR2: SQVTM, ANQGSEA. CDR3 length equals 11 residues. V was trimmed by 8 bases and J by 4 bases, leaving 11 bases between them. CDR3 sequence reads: CSPRFGTEAFF. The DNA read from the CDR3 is TGCAGCCCCAGGTTCGGCACTGAA.

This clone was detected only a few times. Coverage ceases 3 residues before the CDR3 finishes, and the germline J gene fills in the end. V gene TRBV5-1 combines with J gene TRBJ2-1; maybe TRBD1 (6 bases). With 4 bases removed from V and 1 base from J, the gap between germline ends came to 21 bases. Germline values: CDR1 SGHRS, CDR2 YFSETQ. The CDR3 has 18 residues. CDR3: CASSPRAGEWWSYNEQFF. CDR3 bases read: TGCGCCAGCAGCCCGCGTGCAGGGGAATGGTGGTCCTACAATGAG. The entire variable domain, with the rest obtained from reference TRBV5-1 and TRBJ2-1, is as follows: KAGVTQTPRYLIKTRGQQVTLSCSPISGHRSVSWYQQTPGQGLQFLFEYFSETQRNKGNFPGRFSGRQFSNSRSEMNVSTLELGDSALYLCASSPRAGEWWSYNEQFFGPGTRLTVL.

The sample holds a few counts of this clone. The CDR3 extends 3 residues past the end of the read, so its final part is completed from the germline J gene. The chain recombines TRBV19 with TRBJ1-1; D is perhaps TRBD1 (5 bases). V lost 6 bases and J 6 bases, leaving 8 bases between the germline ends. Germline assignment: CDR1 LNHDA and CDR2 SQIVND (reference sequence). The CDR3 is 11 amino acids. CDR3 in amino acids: CASRWGAEAFF. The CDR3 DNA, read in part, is TGTGCCAGTAGGTGGGGGGCTGAA.

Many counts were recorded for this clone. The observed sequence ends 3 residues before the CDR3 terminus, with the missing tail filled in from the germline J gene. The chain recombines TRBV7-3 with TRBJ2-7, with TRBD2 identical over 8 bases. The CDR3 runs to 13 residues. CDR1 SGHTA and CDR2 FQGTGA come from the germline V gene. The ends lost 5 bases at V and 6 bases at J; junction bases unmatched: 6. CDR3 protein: CASSPTGGAEQYF. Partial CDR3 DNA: TGTGCCAGCAGCCCGACGGGGGGGGCCGAG.

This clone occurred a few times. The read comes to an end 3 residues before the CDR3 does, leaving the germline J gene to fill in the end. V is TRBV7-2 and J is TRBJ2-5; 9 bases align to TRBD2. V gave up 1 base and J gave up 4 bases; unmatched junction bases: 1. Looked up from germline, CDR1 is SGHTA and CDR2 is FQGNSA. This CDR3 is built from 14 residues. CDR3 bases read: TGTGCCAGCAGCTTAGATAGCGGGGGAGAGACC. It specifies CASSLDSGGET. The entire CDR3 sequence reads CASSLDSGGETQYF.

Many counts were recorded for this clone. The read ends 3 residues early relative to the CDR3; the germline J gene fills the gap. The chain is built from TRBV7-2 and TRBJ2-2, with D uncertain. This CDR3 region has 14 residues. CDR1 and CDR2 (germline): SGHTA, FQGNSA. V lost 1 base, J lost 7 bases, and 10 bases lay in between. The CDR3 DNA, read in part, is TGTGCCAGCAGCTTAGGGGTGCAGGACGGGGAG. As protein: CASSLGVQDGE. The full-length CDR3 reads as CASSLGVQDGELFF.

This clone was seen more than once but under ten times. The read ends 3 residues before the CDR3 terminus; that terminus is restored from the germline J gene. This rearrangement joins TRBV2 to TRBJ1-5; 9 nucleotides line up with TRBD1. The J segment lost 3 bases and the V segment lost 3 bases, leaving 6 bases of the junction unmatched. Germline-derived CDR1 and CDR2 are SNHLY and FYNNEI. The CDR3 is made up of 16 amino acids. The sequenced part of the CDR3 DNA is TGTGCCAGCAGTGACCACGGGACAGGGAACAATCAGCCC. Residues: CASSDHGTGNNQP. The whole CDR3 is CASSDHGTGNNQPQHF.

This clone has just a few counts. The CDR3 spells CASSEGQTTNEKLFF. Incomplete CDR3 DNA: TGTGCCAGCAGTGAAGGTCAGACAACTAATGAAAAA. The chain has TRBV2 and TRBJ1-4; D gene unclear. From the germline J gene comes the end of the CDR3, since the read stops 3 residues before it. V lost 1 base and J 0 bases, leaving 6 bases between the germline ends. Germline loops: CDR1 SNHLY, CDR2 FYNNEI. The CDR3 consists of 15 residues.

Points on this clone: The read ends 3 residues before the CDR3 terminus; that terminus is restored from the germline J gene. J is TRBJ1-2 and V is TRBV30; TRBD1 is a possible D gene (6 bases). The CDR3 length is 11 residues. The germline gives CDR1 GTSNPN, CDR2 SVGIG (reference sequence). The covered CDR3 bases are TGTGCCTGGAGGGACAGCGCGACC. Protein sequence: CAWRDSAT. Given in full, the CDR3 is CAWRDSATYTF.

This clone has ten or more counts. The part of the CDR3 DNA that was read is TGTGCCAGCTCACCCGGGGGAGTCGGCGAG. It codes for CASSPGGVGE. The entire CDR3 sequence reads CASSPGGVGEQYF. The rearrangement joins TRBV18 to TRBJ2-7, with D perhaps TRBD2 (6 bases). The read halts 3 residues ahead of the CDR3 end, with the missing end drawn from the germline J gene. Germline V CDR1 and CDR2: KGHSH, LQKENI. V was cut by 3 bases and J by 6 bases, with 12 bases left in between. The CDR3 is 13 residues long.

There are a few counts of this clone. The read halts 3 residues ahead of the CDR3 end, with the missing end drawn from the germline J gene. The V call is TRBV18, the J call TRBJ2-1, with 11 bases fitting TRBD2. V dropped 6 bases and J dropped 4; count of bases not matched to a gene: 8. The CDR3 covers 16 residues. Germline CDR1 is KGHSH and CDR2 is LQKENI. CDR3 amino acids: CASSHSGGASYNEQFF. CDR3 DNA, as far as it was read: TGTGCCAGCTCCCATAGCGGGGGGGCCTCTTACAATGAG. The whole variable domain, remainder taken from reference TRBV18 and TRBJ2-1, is NAGVMQNPRHLVRRRGQEARLRCSPMKGHSHVYWYRQLPEEGLKFMVYLQKENIIDESGMPKERFSAEFPKEGPSILRIQQVVRGDSAAYFCASSHSGGASYNEQFFGPGTRLTVL.

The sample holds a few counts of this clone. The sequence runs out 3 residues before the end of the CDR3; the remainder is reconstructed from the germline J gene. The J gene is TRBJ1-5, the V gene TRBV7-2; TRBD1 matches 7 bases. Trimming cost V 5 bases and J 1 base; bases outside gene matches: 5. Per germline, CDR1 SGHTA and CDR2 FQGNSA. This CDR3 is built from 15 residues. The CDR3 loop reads CASSPGTASNQPQHF. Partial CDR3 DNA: TGTGCCAGCAGCCCCGGGACAGCCAGCAATCAGCCC.

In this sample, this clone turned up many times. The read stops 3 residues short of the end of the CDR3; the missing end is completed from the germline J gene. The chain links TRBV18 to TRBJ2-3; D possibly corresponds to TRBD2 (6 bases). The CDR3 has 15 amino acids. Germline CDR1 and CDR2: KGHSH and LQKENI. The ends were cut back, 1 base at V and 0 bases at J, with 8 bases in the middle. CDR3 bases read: TGTGCCAGCTCACCACTAGCGGCTAGCACAGATACG. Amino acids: CASSPLAASTDT. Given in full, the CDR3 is CASSPLAASTDTQYF.

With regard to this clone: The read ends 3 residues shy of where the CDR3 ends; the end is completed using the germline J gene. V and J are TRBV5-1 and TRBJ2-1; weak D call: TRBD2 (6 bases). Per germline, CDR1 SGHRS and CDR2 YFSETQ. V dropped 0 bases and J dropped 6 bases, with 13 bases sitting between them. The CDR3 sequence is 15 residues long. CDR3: CASSLVAERFNEQFF. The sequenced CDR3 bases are TGCGCCAGCAGCTTGGTAGCGGAGAGGTTCAATGAG.

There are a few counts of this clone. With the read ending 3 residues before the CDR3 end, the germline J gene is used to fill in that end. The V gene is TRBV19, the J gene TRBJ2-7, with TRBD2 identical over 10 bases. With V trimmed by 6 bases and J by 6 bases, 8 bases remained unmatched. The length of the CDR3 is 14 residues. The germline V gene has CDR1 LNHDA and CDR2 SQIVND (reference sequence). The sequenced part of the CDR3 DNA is TGTGCCAGTAGGATCCTAGCGGGAGCATCCGAG. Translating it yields CASRILAGASE. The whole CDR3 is CASRILAGASEQYF.

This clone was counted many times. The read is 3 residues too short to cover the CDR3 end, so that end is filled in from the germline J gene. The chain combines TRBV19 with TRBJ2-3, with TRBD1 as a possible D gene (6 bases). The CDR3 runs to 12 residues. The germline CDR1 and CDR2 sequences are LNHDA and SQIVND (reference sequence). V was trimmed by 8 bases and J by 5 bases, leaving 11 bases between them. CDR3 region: CASSPQGDTQYF. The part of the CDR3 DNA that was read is TGTGCCAGTTCCCCACAGGGAGATACG.

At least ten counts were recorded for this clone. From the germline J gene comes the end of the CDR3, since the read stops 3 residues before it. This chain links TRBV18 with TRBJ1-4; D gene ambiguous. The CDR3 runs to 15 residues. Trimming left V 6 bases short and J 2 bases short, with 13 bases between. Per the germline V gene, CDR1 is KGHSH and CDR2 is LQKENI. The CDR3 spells CASSPARKTNEKLFF. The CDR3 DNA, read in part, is TGTGCCAGCTCGCCCGCGAGAAAGACTAATGAAAAA.

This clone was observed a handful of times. CDR3 DNA (partial): TGCAGTGCTATCCCCGGGGAGCGGGGGGGCGGAGAGACC. It is translated as CSAIPGERGGGET. The full CDR3 protein is CSAIPGERGGGETQYF. V and J are TRBV20-1 and TRBJ2-5, with 10 nucleotides matching TRBD2. The CDR3 extends 3 residues past the end of the read, so its final part is completed from the germline J gene. This CDR3 comprises 16 residues. Germline values: CDR1 DFQATT, CDR2 SNEGSKA (reference sequence). Trimming at V came to 4 bases and at J to 4 bases, leaving 12 bases not matched to a gene.

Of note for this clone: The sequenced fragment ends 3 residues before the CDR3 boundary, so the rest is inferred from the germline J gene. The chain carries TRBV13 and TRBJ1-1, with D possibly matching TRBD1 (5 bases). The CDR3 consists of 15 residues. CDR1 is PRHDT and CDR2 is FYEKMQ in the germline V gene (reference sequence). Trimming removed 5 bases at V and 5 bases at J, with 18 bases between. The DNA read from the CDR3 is TGTGCCAGCAGCCACCGGGGGATGGAAGGGACTGAA. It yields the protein CASSHRGMEGTE. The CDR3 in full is CASSHRGMEGTEAFF.

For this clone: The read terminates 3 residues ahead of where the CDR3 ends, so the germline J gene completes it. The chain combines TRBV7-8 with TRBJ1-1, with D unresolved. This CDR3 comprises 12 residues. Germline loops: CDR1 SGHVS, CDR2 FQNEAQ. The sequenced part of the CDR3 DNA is TGTGCCAGCAGCTTAAGTGGCCAGGCG. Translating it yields CASSLSGQA. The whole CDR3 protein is CASSLSGQAAFF.

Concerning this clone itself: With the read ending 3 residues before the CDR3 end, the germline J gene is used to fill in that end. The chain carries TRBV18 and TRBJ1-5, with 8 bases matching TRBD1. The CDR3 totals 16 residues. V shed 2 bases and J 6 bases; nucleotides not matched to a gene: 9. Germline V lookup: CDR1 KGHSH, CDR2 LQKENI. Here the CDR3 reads CASSPSSAGGRQPQHF. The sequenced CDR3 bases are TGTGCCAGCTCACCAAGCTCGGCAGGGGGCCGTCAGCCC.

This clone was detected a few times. Partial CDR3 DNA: TGTGCCAGCAGCTCACCGACAGGGGGCGGGGAGACC. It codes for CASSSPTGGGET. The entire CDR3 sequence reads CASSSPTGGGETQYF. The chain combines TRBV7-6 with TRBJ2-5; 10 bases are shared with TRBD1. The read is 3 residues too short to cover the CDR3 end, so that end is filled in from the germline J gene. J gave up 5 bases and V 4 bases, and 7 bases lay outside the gene matches. Germline-derived CDR1 and CDR2 are SGHVS and FNYEAQ. The CDR3 covers 15 residues.

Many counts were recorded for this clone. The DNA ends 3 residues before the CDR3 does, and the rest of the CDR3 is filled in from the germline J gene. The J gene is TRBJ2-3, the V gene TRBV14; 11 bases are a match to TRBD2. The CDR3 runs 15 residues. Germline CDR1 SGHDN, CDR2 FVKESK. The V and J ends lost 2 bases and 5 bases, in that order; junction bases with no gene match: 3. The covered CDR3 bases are TGTGCCAGCAGCCAACTAGCGGGGGGAGGAGATACG. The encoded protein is CASSQLAGGGDT. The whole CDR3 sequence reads CASSQLAGGGDTQYF.

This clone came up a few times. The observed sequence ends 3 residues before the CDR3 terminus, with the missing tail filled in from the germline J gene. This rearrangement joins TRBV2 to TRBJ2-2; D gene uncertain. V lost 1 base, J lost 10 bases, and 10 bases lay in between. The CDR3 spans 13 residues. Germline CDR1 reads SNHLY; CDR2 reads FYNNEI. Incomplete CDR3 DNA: TGTGCCAGCAGTGAAGGGGCCCTACAGGAG. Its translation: CASSEGALQE. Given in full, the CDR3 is CASSEGALQELFF.

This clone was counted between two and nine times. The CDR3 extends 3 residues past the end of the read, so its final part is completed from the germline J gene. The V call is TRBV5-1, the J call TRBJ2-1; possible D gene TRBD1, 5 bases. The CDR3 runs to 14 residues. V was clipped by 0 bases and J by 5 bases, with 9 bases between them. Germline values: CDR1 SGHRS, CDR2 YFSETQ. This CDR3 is CASSLGQLNNEQFF. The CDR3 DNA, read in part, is TGCGCCAGCAGCTTGGGACAGCTTAACAATGAG.

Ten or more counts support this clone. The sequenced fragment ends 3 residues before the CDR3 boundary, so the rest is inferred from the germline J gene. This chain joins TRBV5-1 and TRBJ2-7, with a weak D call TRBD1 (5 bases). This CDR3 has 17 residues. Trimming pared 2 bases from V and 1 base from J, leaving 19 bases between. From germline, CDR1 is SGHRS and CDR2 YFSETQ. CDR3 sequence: CASSLFWTPPQSYEQYF. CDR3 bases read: TGCGCCAGCAGCTTATTTTGGACACCGCCTCAATCCTACGAG.